This T cell receptor beta chain is drawn from a study of blood T cells in healthy people across ages. This clonotype was counted ten times or more. Using a J-beta primer mix together with a sample-barcoded 5' primer, a second PCR was run for roughly 7 to 11 cycles. One entry per CDR3 protein results from TCRdb running MiXCR on the 5' RACE reads. The top ten clones hold 20% to 25% of a sample with some 920,000 distinct CDR3 sequences, 51% of them seen once. Trimming took 0 bases from V and 5 from J; bases not matched to a gene: 1. This CDR3 is 14 amino acids long. In germline, CDR1 is SGHTA, CDR2 FQGNSA.

The chain has TRBV7-2 and TRBJ2-5, with TRBD1 matching 9 bases. The specimen was blood. The source is a woman aged 60-75 years in good health. The DNA of the CDR3 is TGTGCCAGCAGCTTAGCGGGACAGGGTGAGACCCAGTACTTC. It encodes CASSLAGQGETQYF.